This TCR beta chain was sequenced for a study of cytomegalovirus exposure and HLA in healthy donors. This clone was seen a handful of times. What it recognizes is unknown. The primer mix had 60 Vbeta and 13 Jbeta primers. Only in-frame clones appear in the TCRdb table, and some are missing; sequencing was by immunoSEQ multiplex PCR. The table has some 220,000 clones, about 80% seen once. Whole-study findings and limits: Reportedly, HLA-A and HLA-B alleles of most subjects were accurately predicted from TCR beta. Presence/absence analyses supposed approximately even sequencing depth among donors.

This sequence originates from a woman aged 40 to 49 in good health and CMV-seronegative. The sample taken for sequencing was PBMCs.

The CDR3 DNA sequence: TGTGCCATCAGTGACAGGGGGAATCAGCCCCAGCATTTT. Residues: CAISDRGNQPQHF. This chain uses TRBV10-3 with TRBJ1-5; TRBD1 aligns across 7 bases. CDR3 length equals 13 residues. The J segment lost 4 bases and the V segment lost 3 bases, leaving 0 bases of the junction unmatched. Germline values: CDR1 ENHRY, CDR2 SYGVKD.